Presented here are 2 T cell receptor beta chains from one specimen sequenced in a study of control samples from healthy donors and cancer patients. The repertoire was sequenced with immunoSEQ multiplex PCR; TCRdb's copy has only in-frame clones and lacks some. The sample records around 80,000 clones, around 91% being singletons. The sequenced sample was blood. The source is a man aged 50 or older in good health.

The rearrangement uses TRBV4-1 and TRBJ1-6; 8 nucleotides align to TRBD1. This CDR3 spans 15 amino acids. Germline CDR1 MGHRA, CDR2 YSYEKL. J lost 11 bases, V lost 4 bases, and 10 bases had no gene match. The CDR3 protein is CASSLLDRDGPPLHF. For the CDR3, the DNA is TGCGCCAGCAGCCTACTGGACAGGGACGGTCCACCCCTCCACTTT.

V is TRBV2 and J is TRBJ1-5; 9 bases align to TRBD1. Germline CDR1 is SNHLY and CDR2 is FYNNEI. The CDR3 is 16 residues long. V lost 5 bases to trimming and J lost 5 bases; unmatched junction nucleotides: 10. The CDR3: CASSLLGQGAYQPQHF. In DNA, the CDR3 is TGTGCCAGCAGTCTTCTGGGACAGGGCGCATATCAGCCCCAGCATTTT.